Presented here are 19 T cell receptor beta chains from one specimen sequenced in a study of molecular identifiers for immune sequencing clone quantification. MiXCR was run by TCRdb on the PCR reads, yielding one entry per CDR3 protein. The sample contains around 460,000 distinct CDR3 sequences, under 30% of which appear only once. The source material was naive CD8+ T cells from blood, with Jurkat cell RNA spiked in. Subset reported: FACS-sorted CD8+CD4-CCR7+CD45RA+ naive T cells. The source is a human donor in good health. Some libraries in this study had Jurkat cell RNA spiked in.

The chain uses TRBV7-6 and TRBJ2-2; TRBD2 is a possible D gene (7 bases). The CDR3 length is 16 residues. CDR1 is SGHVS and CDR2 is FNYEAQ in the germline V gene. V was trimmed by 5 bases and J by 5 bases, leaving 18 bases between them. Here the CDR3 reads CASSAPHGGPTGELFF. CDR3 in DNA: TGTGCCAGCAGCGCCCCGCACGGGGGGCCAACCGGGGAGCTGTTTTTT. Together with reference TRBV7-6 and TRBJ2-2, the CDR3 gives the full variable domain: GAGVSQSPRYKVTKRGQDVALRCDPISGHVSLYWYRQALGQGPEFLTYFNYEAQQDKSGLPNDRFSAERPEGSISTLTIQRTEQRDSAMYRCASSAPHGGPTGELFFGEGSRLTVL.

As concerns this clonotype: This clone may be a read error of a much larger clone one base away. The V and J genes are TRBV7-9 and TRBJ1-4; a weak D match, TRBD1 (5 bases). Germline loops: CDR1 SEHNR, CDR2 FQNEAQ (reference sequence). This CDR3 is 16 amino acids long. CDR3 amino acids: CASSLALGTYGEKQFF. In nucleotides, the CDR3 is TGTGCCAGCAGCTTAGCGCTCGGGACTTACGGAGAAAAACAGTTTTTT.

This clonotype was seen repeatedly, ten times or more. The rearrangement joins TRBV4-1 to TRBJ2-7; TRBD2 aligns across 12 bases. V was clipped by 0 bases and J by 6 bases; unmatched bases: 3. The CDR3 covers 15 residues. In germline, CDR1 is MGHRA, CDR2 YSYEKL. The CDR3 region is CASSQELAGGIEQYF. DNA of the CDR3: TGCGCCAGCAGCCAAGAACTAGCGGGGGGAATCGAGCAGTACTTC.

Comments on this clonotype: A much larger clone differs by one base, so this may be a read error. V is TRBV7-9 and J is TRBJ2-5; 8 nucleotides line up with TRBD1. This CDR3 is built from 15 residues. J was trimmed by 5 bases and V by 4 bases; bases with no gene match: 9. CDR1 and CDR2 (germline): SEHNR, FQNEAQ (reference sequence). The CDR3 nucleotides read TGTGCCAGCAGCTCGCGGACAGGGATGGAGGAGACCCAGTACTTC. It codes for CASSSRTGMEETQYF.

J is TRBJ1-4 and V is TRBV4-1, with TRBD1 as a possible D gene (6 bases). The ends were cut back, 0 bases at V and 8 bases at J, with 10 bases in the middle. Germline CDR1 and CDR2: MGHRA and YSYEKL. CDR3 length equals 14 residues. The CDR3 DNA sequence: TGCGCCAGCAGCCAAGAAGGGGGAGGAGAAAAACTGTTTTTT. This translates into CASSQEGGGEKLFF.

This clonotype was seen a handful of times. The chain is built from TRBV7-9 and TRBJ2-3; D not certain. V lost 5 bases to trimming and J lost 2 bases, with 17 bases between them. CDR3 length: 16 amino acids. CDR1 is SEHNR and CDR2 is FQNEAQ in the germline V gene (reference sequence). The CDR3 loop is CASSPPDGFHTDTQYF. The CDR3 DNA reads as TGTGCCAGCAGCCCCCCAGACGGTTTTCACACAGATACGCAGTATTTT.

This clonotype was observed a few times. The chain recombines TRBV19 with TRBJ2-7; a weak D match, TRBD2 (5 bases). Germline V CDR1 and CDR2: LNHDA, SQIVND (reference sequence). The V gene lost 5 bases and the J gene lost 0 bases, with 8 bases spanning the gap. This CDR3 has 13 amino acids. Here the CDR3 DNA reads TGTGCCAGTAGTGCGGGTCCCTCCTACGAGCAGTACTTC. As protein: CASSAGPSYEQYF.

This clonotype was observed at least ten times. In DNA, the CDR3 is TGCAGTCTTTCGACAGGTTTGGGGGAGACCCAGTACTTC. Translation: CSLSTGLGETQYF. This sequence joins TRBV20-1 and TRBJ2-5; perhaps TRBD1 as D (6 bases). The CDR3 spans 13 residues. Germline values: CDR1 DFQATT, CDR2 SNEGSKA (reference sequence). The V and J ends lost 8 bases and 5 bases respectively, with 18 bases between them.

This clonotype was picked up many times. V is TRBV30 and J is TRBJ2-2; the D gene is possibly TRBD1 (6 bases). The CDR3 is made up of 13 amino acids. CDR1 and CDR2 from the germline V gene are GTSNPN and SVGIG (reference sequence). Deletions cut 5 bases from V and 5 bases from J, with 12 bases between. This CDR3 reads CAWDAGVTGELFF. Written as DNA, the CDR3 is TGTGCCTGGGACGCAGGGGTGACCGGGGAGCTGTTTTTT.

The V and J genes are TRBV12-3 or TRBV12-4 and TRBJ2-2; D call uncertain. CDR3 length: 17 amino acids. Trimming removed 7 bases at V and 1 base at J, with 19 bases between. The CDR3 here is CASTDTTYNLNTGELFF. The CDR3 region has the DNA TGTGCCAGCACAGACACTACCTATAACTTGAACACCGGGGAGCTGTTTTTT.

This clonotype was picked up many times. The V call is TRBV6-2 or TRBV6-3, the J call TRBJ2-1; tentative D call: TRBD1 (5 bases). V lost 2 bases and J lost 1, with 6 bases in between. The CDR3 has 14 amino acids. Germline loops: CDR1 MNHEY, CDR2 SVGEGT. This CDR3 is CASSYAGSYNEQFF. The CDR3, as DNA: TGTGCCAGCAGTTACGCAGGGTCCTACAATGAGCAGTTCTTC.

In the case of this clonotype: With a much larger clone just one base away, this may be a read error. The chain combines TRBV12-3 or TRBV12-4 with TRBJ2-5; D possibly corresponds to TRBD1 (5 bases). The CDR3 totals 17 residues. The DNA of the CDR3 is TGTGCCAGCAGTTTAGATGGGGCCCGGTTGGGCCTAGAGGCCCAGTACTTC. Encoded protein: CASSLDGARLGLEAQYF.

The table lists this clonotype with a few counts. The chain has TRBV4-3 and TRBJ1-6, with D unclear. Germline CDR1 and CDR2: LGHNA and YSLEER. V was clipped by 0 bases and J by 3 bases, with 9 bases between them. The CDR3 covers 16 residues. The CDR3 reads CASSQDKGGYNSPLHF. CDR3 DNA sequence: TGCGCCAGCAGCCAAGATAAAGGCGGCTATAATTCACCCCTCCACTTT.

This clonotype was found many times. The chain recombines TRBV28 with TRBJ2-5; TRBD1 or TRBD2 may be the D gene (5 bases each). V lost 6 bases and J lost 2, with 10 bases in between. The V gene's germline CDR1 is MDHEN and CDR2 SYDVKM. This CDR3 is built from 13 residues. As DNA, the CDR3 is TGTGCCAGCAGGGGGACCCATCAAGAGACCCAGTACTTC. As protein: CASRGTHQETQYF.

The table lists this clonotype with a count of one. V and J are TRBV4-2 and TRBJ2-7; 11 bases match TRBD2. V shed 4 bases and J 6 bases; nucleotides not matched to a gene: 11. Germline V CDR1 and CDR2: LGHNA, YNFKEQ. The CDR3 covers 16 residues. CDR3 in DNA: TGTGCCAGCAGCCCGACAGGGACTAGCGGCCCGGCCGAGCAGTACTTC. It translates to CASSPTGTSGPAEQYF.

Many counts were recorded for this clonotype. The V and J genes are TRBV12-3 or TRBV12-4 and TRBJ2-7; D might be TRBD2 (6 bases). This CDR3 contains 13 residues. Between the trimmed V and J ends, which lost 1 base and 6 bases, there was a span of 10 bases. The CDR3 protein is CASSLEWRGEQYF. For the CDR3, the DNA is TGTGCCAGCAGTTTAGAGTGGCGGGGCGAGCAGTACTTC.

V is TRBV9 and J is TRBJ2-7; D ambiguous. Between the trimmed V and J ends, which lost 2 bases and 2 bases, there was a span of 17 bases. The CDR3 runs 16 residues. Germline lookup yields CDR1 SGDLS and CDR2 YYNGEE. CDR3 in amino acids: CASSVGWRSPTYEQYF. Here the CDR3 DNA reads TGTGCCAGCAGCGTGGGGTGGCGGTCGCCCACCTACGAGCAGTACTTC.

The V call is TRBV6-1, the J call TRBJ2-5, with a weak D call TRBD1 (6 bases). The length of the CDR3 is 13 residues. Deletions cut 5 bases from V and 3 bases from J, with 10 bases between. Germline V gene data show CDR1 as MNHNS and CDR2 as SASEGT. CDR3 DNA: TGTGCCAGCAGTTATGGACAGAAAGAGACCCAGTACTTC. Amino acids: CASSYGQKETQYF.

The chain carries TRBV13 and TRBJ1-4; no clear D. The V and J ends lost 4 bases and 4 bases respectively, with 4 bases between them. Looked up from germline, CDR1 is PRHDT and CDR2 is FYEKMQ (reference sequence). The CDR3 sequence is 12 residues long. The CDR3 region is CASSSDNEKLFF. The CDR3 bases are TGTGCCAGCAGCTCCGATAATGAAAAACTGTTTTTT.